This T cell receptor beta chain stems from a study of cytomegalovirus exposure and HLA in healthy donors. Background on the study: HLA-typed donors were the source of tens of millions of unique TCRs held in an early data release. General observations from the study: Accounts indicate the classifier identified cytomegalovirus status with strong specificity and sensitivity. Another analysis was done later, and it associated 16,951 TCR beta sequences with HLA alleles at 0.05 false discovery rate. Researchers catalogued approximately 160 TCR beta chains as cytomegalovirus-associated.

With 60 Vbeta and 13 Jbeta primers, the PCR was carried out. TCRdb keeps only in-frame clones here, not all; method: immunoSEQ multiplex PCR. This specimen shows fewer than 70,000 clones; the ten leading clones hold 3.6%. V shed 4 bases and J shed 4 bases, with 13 bases lying between them. Germline CDR1 and CDR2: MNHEY and SMNVEV (reference sequence). The CDR3 runs 14 residues. As for this clone: Antigen unknown.

Sequencing was performed on PBMCs. V usage is TRBV27 and J usage is TRBJ1-2; D may be TRBD1 (6 bases). This TCR was recovered from a woman aged 18-29 years in good health and CMV-seronegative. This CDR3 reads CASSSPRGGYGYTF. The CDR3 DNA reads as TGTGCCAGCAGTTCCCCCAGGGGCGGCTATGGCTACACCTTC.